This entry is about one T cell receptor (beta chain). Its antigen is not known. The data stem from a study of blood T cells in healthy people across ages. The CDR3 is 13 amino acids. Germline assignment: CDR1 MNHEY and CDR2 SMNVEV (reference sequence). V shed 6 bases, J shed 4 bases, and the junction held 4 bases outside the gene matches. Broader study findings: Older age coincided with a roughly linear decline in TCR beta diversity per million T cells.

Total RNA extraction produced at least 6 micrograms (per sample) for the study. Then a second PCR, running about 7 to 11 cycles, was carried out with a sample-barcoded 5' primer and a J-beta primer mix. Using its own MiXCR run on the 5' RACE reads, TCRdb lists one record per CDR3 protein. The data contain roughly 1,500,000 distinct CDR3 sequences, almost 35% of them singletons. The source is a woman in her twenties or thirties in good health. The sample was blood. The chain joins TRBV27 to TRBJ2-3, with TRBD1 identical over 7 bases. The CDR3 DNA sequence: TGTGCCAGCAGATCAACAGGGGCAGATACGCAGTATTTT. Translated, it gives CASRSTGADTQYF.